Listed below are T cell receptor beta chains from one sample, sequenced in a study of blood T cells in healthy people across ages. TCRdb passed the 5' RACE reads through MiXCR, listing each CDR3 protein once. The sample has hundreds of thousands of distinct CDR3 sequences, around 52% seen once. Sample: blood. These receptors were obtained from a woman over 75 in good health. Both conserved end residues are part of each CDR3. The order of the fields is J gene, clone size, D gene, V gene, CDR3 protein, CDR3 DNA. A D gene is named only where the DNA matches it firmly. Rows give clone size only sometimes, using once, few, many, or a class for an expanded clone.

J gene: TRBJ1-5
clone size: .
D gene: TRBD1
V gene: TRBV28
CDR3 protein: CASSLTGQGRSRQPQHF
CDR3 DNA: TGTGCCAGCAGTTTAACGGGACAGGGGCGCTCTAGACAGCCCCAGCATTTT

J gene: TRBJ2-1
clone size: .
D gene: .
V gene: TRBV29-1
CDR3 protein: CSVAQIVRDEQFF
CDR3 DNA: TGCAGCGTTGCCCAGATCGTTCGCGATGAGCAGTTCTTC

J gene: TRBJ1-4
clone size: few
D gene: TRBD1
V gene: TRBV12-3/TRBV12-4
CDR3 protein: CASSPSQGVEKLFF
CDR3 DNA: TGTGCCAGCAGTCCCAGCCAGGGGGTTGAAAAACTGTTTTTT

J gene: TRBJ2-7
clone size: many
D gene: .
V gene: TRBV20-1
CDR3 protein: CSGREQPYEQYF
CDR3 DNA: TGCAGTGGCAGAGAACAACCTTACGAGCAGTACTTC

J gene: TRBJ2-5
clone size: .
D gene: TRBD2
V gene: TRBV27
CDR3 protein: CASSSLASGEETQYF
CDR3 DNA: TGTGCCAGCAGTTCACTGGCTAGCGGGGAAGAGACCCAGTACTTC

J gene: TRBJ2-1
clone size: once
D gene: .
V gene: TRBV4-3
CDR3 protein: CASPLGLHNEQFF
CDR3 DNA: TGCGCCAGCCCCCTCGGATTGCACAATGAGCAGTTCTTC

J gene: TRBJ2-1
clone size: .
D gene: .
V gene: TRBV25-1
CDR3 protein: CASSARRAEQFF
CDR3 DNA: TGTGCCAGCAGTGCCCGGAGGGCTGAGCAGTTCTTC

J gene: TRBJ1-2
clone size: few
D gene: .
V gene: TRBV10-3
CDR3 protein: CAISGSEGGDYGYTF
CDR3 DNA: TGTGCCATCAGCGGATCCGAAGGGGGAGACTATGGCTACACCTTC

J gene: TRBJ2-2
clone size: .
D gene: .
V gene: TRBV5-1
CDR3 protein: CASSLGVGTNTGELFF
CDR3 DNA: TGCGCCAGCAGCTTGGGGGTCGGAACGAACACCGGGGAGCTGTTTTTT

J gene: TRBJ1-1
clone size: many
D gene: .
V gene: TRBV7-3
CDR3 protein: CASGYGPNTEAFF
CDR3 DNA: TGTGCCAGCGGGTATGGTCCGAACACTGAAGCTTTCTTT

J gene: TRBJ2-3
clone size: once
D gene: TRBD1
V gene: TRBV2
CDR3 protein: CASSEMGQGSDTQYF
CDR3 DNA: TGTGCCAGCAGTGAAATGGGACAGGGGTCAGATACGCAGTATTTT

J gene: TRBJ2-3
clone size: .
D gene: .
V gene: TRBV18
CDR3 protein: CASSPLAGAGTDTQYF
CDR3 DNA: TGTGCCAGCTCACCCCTGGCGGGCGCTGGCACAGATACGCAGTATTTT

J gene: TRBJ2-1
clone size: .
D gene: TRBD2
V gene: TRBV7-9
CDR3 protein: CASSLVATSGSNEQFF
CDR3 DNA: TGTGCCAGCAGCTTAGTGGCGACTAGCGGGAGTAACGAGCAGTTCTTC

J gene: TRBJ2-1
clone size: .
D gene: TRBD1
V gene: TRBV2
CDR3 protein: CASSDRGMNEQFF
CDR3 DNA: TGTGCCAGCAGTGACAGGGGGATGAATGAGCAGTTCTTC

J gene: TRBJ2-1
clone size: .
D gene: TRBD2
V gene: TRBV14
CDR3 protein: CSSSQPGLVYEQFF
CDR3 DNA: TGTTCCAGCAGCCAACCGGGACTAGTGTATGAGCAGTTCTTC

J gene: TRBJ1-2
clone size: .
D gene: .
V gene: TRBV7-3
CDR3 protein: CASSLGSGTYYGYTF
CDR3 DNA: TGTGCCAGCAGCTTAGGAAGCGGGACCTACTATGGCTACACCTTC

J gene: TRBJ2-1
clone size: .
D gene: TRBD2
V gene: TRBV7-9
CDR3 protein: CISGAYTSAEVMDEQFF
CDR3 DNA: TGCATCAGTGGGGCGTACACTAGCGCCGAGGTCATGGATGAGCAGTTCTTC

J gene: TRBJ2-7
clone size: .
D gene: .
V gene: TRBV7-9
CDR3 protein: CASSSARPLEQYF
CDR3 DNA: TGTGCCAGCAGCTCGGCGCGTCCTCTCGAGCAGTACTTC

J gene: TRBJ1-6
clone size: .
D gene: .
V gene: TRBV4-3
CDR3 protein: CASSPEGGSPLHF
CDR3 DNA: TGCGCCAGCAGCCCGGAGGGGGGTTCACCCCTCCACTTT

J gene: TRBJ2-1
clone size: many
D gene: .
V gene: TRBV5-1
CDR3 protein: CASSLPLERNTRRGYNEQFF
CDR3 DNA: TGCGCCAGCAGCTTGCCCCTAGAGCGGAACACGAGGAGGGGTTACAATGAGCAGTTCTTC

J gene: TRBJ2-3
clone size: many
D gene: .
V gene: TRBV20-1
CDR3 protein: CSARRTGLDITDTQYF
CDR3 DNA: TGCAGTGCTAGAAGGACTGGGTTGGACATCACAGATACGCAGTATTTT

J gene: TRBJ2-3
clone size: many
D gene: .
V gene: TRBV12-3/TRBV12-4
CDR3 protein: CASGGPVTDTQYF
CDR3 DNA: TGTGCCTCGGGTGGGCCTGTCACAGATACGCAGTATTTT

J gene: TRBJ2-7
clone size: many
D gene: .
V gene: TRBV4-1
CDR3 protein: CASSPPDGGYEQYF
CDR3 DNA: TGCGCCAGCAGCCCGCCGGACGGTGGCTACGAGCAGTACTTC

J gene: TRBJ2-3
clone size: many
D gene: TRBD1
V gene: TRBV18
CDR3 protein: CASSPPGTGGPDTQYF
CDR3 DNA: TGTGCCAGCTCACCGCCTGGGACAGGGGGCCCAGATACGCAGTATTTT

J gene: TRBJ2-7
clone size: .
D gene: .
V gene: TRBV6-2/TRBV6-3
CDR3 protein: CASRYSDSSYEQYF
CDR3 DNA: TGTGCCAGCAGATATTCCGACAGTTCCTACGAGCAGTACTTC

J gene: TRBJ2-2
clone size: few
D gene: TRBD1
V gene: TRBV7-9
CDR3 protein: CASSVGQGASTGELFF
CDR3 DNA: TGTGCCAGCAGCGTGGGACAGGGGGCTAGCACCGGGGAGCTGTTTTTT

J gene: TRBJ1-5
clone size: many
D gene: .
V gene: TRBV5-1
CDR3 protein: CASSLGERGNQPQHF
CDR3 DNA: TGCGCCAGCAGCTTGGGGGAGAGGGGCAATCAGCCCCAGCATTTT

J gene: TRBJ2-7
clone size: .
D gene: TRBD2
V gene: TRBV29-1
CDR3 protein: CSVEGLAGDEQYF
CDR3 DNA: TGCAGCGTTGAAGGACTAGCCGGAGACGAGCAGTACTTC

J gene: TRBJ2-6
clone size: .
D gene: .
V gene: TRBV4-2
CDR3 protein: CASSQESSGANVLTF
CDR3 DNA: TGTGCCAGCAGCCAAGAAAGTTCTGGGGCCAACGTCCTGACTTTC

J gene: TRBJ1-2
clone size: .
D gene: .
V gene: TRBV29-1
CDR3 protein: CSVEEPETGGYGYTF
CDR3 DNA: TGCAGCGTTGAAGAGCCCGAGACAGGAGGCTATGGCTACACCTTC

J gene: TRBJ2-5
clone size: many
D gene: .
V gene: TRBV5-1
CDR3 protein: CASSLAHIQETQYF
CDR3 DNA: TGCGCCAGCAGCTTGGCCCATATCCAAGAGACCCAGTACTTC

J gene: TRBJ2-3
clone size: many
D gene: .
V gene: TRBV24-1
CDR3 protein: CATSEASFTDTQYF
CDR3 DNA: TGTGCCACCAGTGAGGCAAGCTTCACAGATACGCAGTATTTT

J gene: TRBJ1-1
clone size: few
D gene: .
V gene: TRBV3-1
CDR3 protein: CASRPGTSDGAFF
CDR3 DNA: TGTGCCAGCAGGCCCGGGACATCGGATGGGGCTTTCTTT

J gene: TRBJ2-2
clone size: few
D gene: .
V gene: TRBV7-2
CDR3 protein: CASSPSWGSGELFF
CDR3 DNA: TGTGCCAGCAGCCCGTCATGGGGGTCAGGGGAGCTGTTTTTT

J gene: TRBJ2-2
clone size: .
D gene: .
V gene: TRBV7-9
CDR3 protein: CASSGTSNTGELFF
CDR3 DNA: TGTGCCAGCAGCGGGACTTCGAACACCGGGGAGCTGTTTTTT

J gene: TRBJ2-3
clone size: .
D gene: TRBD2
V gene: TRBV19
CDR3 protein: CASSIAAGGPEDTQYF
CDR3 DNA: TGTGCCAGTAGTATAGCGGCGGGAGGGCCCGAAGATACGCAGTATTTT

J gene: TRBJ1-2
clone size: few
D gene: TRBD1
V gene: TRBV29-1
CDR3 protein: CSVAAGTDNYGYTF
CDR3 DNA: TGCAGCGTTGCGGCCGGGACAGACAACTATGGCTACACCTTC

J gene: TRBJ2-3
clone size: .
D gene: TRBD2
V gene: TRBV27
CDR3 protein: CASSPFQIAGGADTQYF
CDR3 DNA: TGTGCCAGCAGTCCCTTCCAAATAGCGGGAGGAGCAGATACGCAGTATTTT

J gene: TRBJ2-7
clone size: many
D gene: .
V gene: TRBV18
CDR3 protein: CASSLGGGHSYEQYF
CDR3 DNA: TGTGCCAGCTCGCTCGGGGGCGGCCACTCCTACGAGCAGTACTTC

J gene: TRBJ1-6
clone size: few
D gene: .
V gene: TRBV7-8
CDR3 protein: CASSLLSMSVFSPLHF
CDR3 DNA: TGTGCCAGCAGCTTACTTAGCATGAGTGTGTTCTCACCCCTCCACTTT

J gene: TRBJ1-2
clone size: many
D gene: .
V gene: TRBV25-1
CDR3 protein: CASRSTTGLGYTF
CDR3 DNA: TGTGCCAGCAGGAGCACAACAGGGTTAGGCTACACCTTC

J gene: TRBJ1-5
clone size: few
D gene: TRBD1
V gene: TRBV12-3/TRBV12-4
CDR3 protein: CASRYTGASNQPQHF
CDR3 DNA: TGTGCCAGCAGGTACACAGGGGCGAGCAATCAGCCCCAGCATTTT

J gene: TRBJ1-6
clone size: .
D gene: .
V gene: TRBV7-2
CDR3 protein: CASNLYNSPLHF
CDR3 DNA: TGTGCCAGCAACCTCTATAATTCACCCCTCCACTTT

J gene: TRBJ2-1
clone size: many
D gene: TRBD2
V gene: TRBV12-3/TRBV12-4
CDR3 protein: CASRPLAGGTLNEQFF
CDR3 DNA: TGTGCCAGCAGGCCCCTAGCGGGGGGAACCCTCAATGAGCAGTTCTTC

J gene: TRBJ2-2
clone size: .
D gene: TRBD2
V gene: TRBV7-9
CDR3 protein: CASSLTLAGDTGELFF
CDR3 DNA: TGTGCCAGCAGCTTAACACTAGCGGGAGACACCGGGGAGCTGTTTTTT

J gene: TRBJ2-1
clone size: few
D gene: .
V gene: TRBV6-6
CDR3 protein: CASTDRGQGSFF
CDR3 DNA: TGTGCCAGCACCGATCGGGGGCAGGGGTCGTTCTTC

J gene: TRBJ2-7
clone size: .
D gene: .
V gene: TRBV2
CDR3 protein: CASSEGGDEQYF
CDR3 DNA: TGTGCCAGCAGTGAAGGGGGAGACGAGCAGTACTTC

J gene: TRBJ2-7
clone size: .
D gene: TRBD1
V gene: TRBV20-1
CDR3 protein: CSATRGPGQTTQYF
CDR3 DNA: TGCAGTGCCACTAGGGGACCGGGACAGACCACCCAGTACTTC

J gene: TRBJ2-7
clone size: .
D gene: TRBD2
V gene: TRBV9
CDR3 protein: CASSALAEPYNEQYF
CDR3 DNA: TGTGCCAGCAGCGCCCTAGCGGAACCCTACAATGAGCAGTACTTC

J gene: TRBJ2-5
clone size: many
D gene: TRBD2
V gene: TRBV18
CDR3 protein: CASSPTSGEETQYF
CDR3 DNA: TGTGCCAGCTCACCGACTAGCGGGGAAGAGACCCAGTACTTC

J gene: TRBJ2-2
clone size: .
D gene: .
V gene: TRBV20-1
CDR3 protein: CSATRGSLNTGELFF
CDR3 DNA: TGCAGTGCCACTCGTGGCAGCCTAAACACCGGGGAGCTGTTTTTT

J gene: TRBJ2-2
clone size: few
D gene: TRBD2
V gene: TRBV7-2
CDR3 protein: CASSKTSGANTGELFF
CDR3 DNA: TGTGCCAGCAGCAAGACTAGCGGGGCGAACACCGGGGAGCTGTTTTTT

J gene: TRBJ2-5
clone size: .
D gene: .
V gene: TRBV14
CDR3 protein: CASSQGGRNEQYF
CDR3 DNA: TGTGCCAGCAGCCAAGGGGGCAGGAATGAGCAGTACTTC

J gene: TRBJ2-1
clone size: many
D gene: .
V gene: TRBV7-9
CDR3 protein: CASGKAPYNEQFF
CDR3 DNA: TGTGCCAGCGGAAAGGCCCCCTACAATGAGCAGTTCTTC

J gene: TRBJ2-7
clone size: many
D gene: TRBD2
V gene: TRBV13
CDR3 protein: CASSSLAELYEQYF
CDR3 DNA: TGTGCCAGCTCCAGCCTAGCGGAGCTCTACGAGCAGTACTTC

J gene: TRBJ2-1
clone size: once
D gene: .
V gene: TRBV5-1
CDR3 protein: CASSFAEEQFF
CDR3 DNA: TGCGCCAGCAGTTTCGCGGAGGAGCAGTTCTTC

J gene: TRBJ1-2
clone size: .
D gene: .
V gene: TRBV12-3/TRBV12-4
CDR3 protein: CASSFKPGRIYGYTF
CDR3 DNA: TGTGCCAGCAGTTTCAAACCGGGACGGATCTATGGCTACACCTTC

J gene: TRBJ2-7
clone size: .
D gene: .
V gene: TRBV28
CDR3 protein: CASRPTRIQNEQYF
CDR3 DNA: TGTGCCAGCAGGCCTACTAGAATCCAGAACGAGCAGTACTTC

J gene: TRBJ1-1
clone size: few
D gene: .
V gene: TRBV5-1
CDR3 protein: CASSLVQRGKRKAFF
CDR3 DNA: TGCGCCAGCAGCTTGGTGCAGAGAGGAAAACGGAAAGCTTTCTTT